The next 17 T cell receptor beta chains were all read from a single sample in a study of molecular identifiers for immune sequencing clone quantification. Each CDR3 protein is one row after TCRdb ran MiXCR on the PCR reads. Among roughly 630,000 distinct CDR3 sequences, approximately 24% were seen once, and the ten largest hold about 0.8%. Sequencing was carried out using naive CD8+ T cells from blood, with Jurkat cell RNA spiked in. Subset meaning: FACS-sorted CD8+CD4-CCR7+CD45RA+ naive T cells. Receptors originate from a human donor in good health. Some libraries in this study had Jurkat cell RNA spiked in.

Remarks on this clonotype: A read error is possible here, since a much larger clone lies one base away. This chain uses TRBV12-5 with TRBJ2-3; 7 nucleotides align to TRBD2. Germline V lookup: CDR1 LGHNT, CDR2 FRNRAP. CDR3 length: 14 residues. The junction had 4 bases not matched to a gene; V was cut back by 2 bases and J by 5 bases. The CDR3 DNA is TGTGCTAGTGGTTTGTCCCGGGGGGTAGATACGCAGTATTTT. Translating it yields CASGLSRGVDTQYF.

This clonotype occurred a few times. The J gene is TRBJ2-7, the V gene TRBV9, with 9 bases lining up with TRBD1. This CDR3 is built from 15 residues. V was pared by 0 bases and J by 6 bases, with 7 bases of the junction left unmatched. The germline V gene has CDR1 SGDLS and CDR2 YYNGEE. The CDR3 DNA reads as TGTGCCAGCAGCGTAGGCGGGACAGGGTTCCCCGAGCAGTACTTC. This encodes CASSVGGTGFPEQYF.

CDR3 loop: CASSHPAKSSYEQYF. The CDR3 nucleotides read TGTGCCAGCAGCCATCCTGCGAAAAGCTCCTACGAGCAGTACTTC. The chain recombines TRBV7-8 with TRBJ2-7; D remains ambiguous. Trimming cost V 5 bases and J 0 bases, with 14 bases left between them. Germline V gives CDR1 SGHVS, CDR2 FQNEAQ. This CDR3 has 15 residues.

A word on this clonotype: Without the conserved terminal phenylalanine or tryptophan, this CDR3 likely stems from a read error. In DNA form, the CDR3 reads TGTGCCAGCAGCCTCACGGGGGAGTACACTGAAGCTTTCATT. This translates into CASSLTGEYTEAFI. V gene TRBV9 combines with J gene TRBJ1-1, with a tentative D call TRBD1 (5 bases). The CDR3 extends over 14 amino acids. The germline V gene encodes CDR1 SGDLS and CDR2 YYNGEE. V was cut by 4 bases and J by 3 bases, with 13 bases left in between.

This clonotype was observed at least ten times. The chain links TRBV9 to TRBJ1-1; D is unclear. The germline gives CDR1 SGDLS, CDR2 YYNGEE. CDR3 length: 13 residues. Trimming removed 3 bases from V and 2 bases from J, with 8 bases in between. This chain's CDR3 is CASSAAQNTEAFF. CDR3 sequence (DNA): TGTGCCAGCAGCGCCGCGCAAAACACTGAAGCTTTCTTT.

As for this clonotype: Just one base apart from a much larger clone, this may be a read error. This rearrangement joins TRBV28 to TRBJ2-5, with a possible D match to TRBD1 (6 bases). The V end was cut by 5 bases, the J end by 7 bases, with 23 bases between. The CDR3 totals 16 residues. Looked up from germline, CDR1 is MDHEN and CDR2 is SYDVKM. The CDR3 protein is CASSAGVSGVLGTQYF. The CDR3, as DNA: TGTGCCAGCAGTGCCGGCGTCTCAGGGGTCCTTGGGACCCAGTACTTC.

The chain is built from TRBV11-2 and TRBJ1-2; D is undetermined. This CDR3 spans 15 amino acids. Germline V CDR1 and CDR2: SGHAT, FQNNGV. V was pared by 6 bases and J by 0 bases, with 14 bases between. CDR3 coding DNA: TGTGCCAGCAGGTCTCGCTCCGGATCTAACTATGGCTACACCTTC. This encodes CASRSRSGSNYGYTF.

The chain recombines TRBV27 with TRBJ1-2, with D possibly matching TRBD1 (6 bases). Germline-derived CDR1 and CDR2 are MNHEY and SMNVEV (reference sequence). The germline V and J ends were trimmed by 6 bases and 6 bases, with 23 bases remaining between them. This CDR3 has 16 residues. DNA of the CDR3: TGTGCCAGCAGACTGCTTTGGGGGCCTCTGGAGGATGGCTACACCTTC. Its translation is CASRLLWGPLEDGYTF.

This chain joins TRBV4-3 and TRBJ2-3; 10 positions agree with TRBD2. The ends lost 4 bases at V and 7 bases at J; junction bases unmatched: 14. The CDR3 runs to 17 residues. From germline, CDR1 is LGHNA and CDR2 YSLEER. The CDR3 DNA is TGCGCCAGCAGCCCTACCCTTAGCGGGAGGCCCCCACATACGCAGTATTTT. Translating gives CASSPTLSGRPPHTQYF.

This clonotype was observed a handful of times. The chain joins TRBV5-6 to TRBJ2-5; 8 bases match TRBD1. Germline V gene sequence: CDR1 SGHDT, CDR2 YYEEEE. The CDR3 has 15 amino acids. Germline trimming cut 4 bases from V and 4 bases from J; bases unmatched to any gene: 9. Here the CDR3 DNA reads TGTGCCAGCAGCCTGATAGGGACAGGATCAGAGACCCAGTACTTC. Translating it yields CASSLIGTGSETQYF. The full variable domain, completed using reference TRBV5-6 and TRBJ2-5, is DAGVTQSPTHLIKTRGQQVTLRCSPKSGHDTVSWYQQALGQGPQFIFQYYEEEERQRGNFPDRFSGHQFPNYSSELNVNALLLGDSALYLCASSLIGTGSETQYFGPGTRLLVL.

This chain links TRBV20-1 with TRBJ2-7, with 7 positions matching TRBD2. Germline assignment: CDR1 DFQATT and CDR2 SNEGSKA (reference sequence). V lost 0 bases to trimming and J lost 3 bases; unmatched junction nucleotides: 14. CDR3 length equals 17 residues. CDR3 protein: CSARDWYGGSEVYEQYF. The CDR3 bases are TGCAGTGCTAGAGATTGGTACGGCGGGAGTGAGGTCTACGAGCAGTACTTC.

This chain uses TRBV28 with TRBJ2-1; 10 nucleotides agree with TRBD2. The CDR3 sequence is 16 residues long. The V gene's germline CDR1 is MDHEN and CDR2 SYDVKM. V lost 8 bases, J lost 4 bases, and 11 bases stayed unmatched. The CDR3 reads CASCIGAGGQYNEQFF. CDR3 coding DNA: TGTGCCAGCTGTATAGGAGCGGGAGGGCAGTACAATGAGCAGTTCTTC. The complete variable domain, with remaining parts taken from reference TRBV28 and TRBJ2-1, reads DVKVTQSSRYLVKRTGEKVFLECVQDMDHENMFWYRQDPGLGLRLIYFSYDVKMKEKGDIPEGYSVSREKKERFSLILESASTNQTSMYLCASCIGAGGQYNEQFFGPGTRLTVL.

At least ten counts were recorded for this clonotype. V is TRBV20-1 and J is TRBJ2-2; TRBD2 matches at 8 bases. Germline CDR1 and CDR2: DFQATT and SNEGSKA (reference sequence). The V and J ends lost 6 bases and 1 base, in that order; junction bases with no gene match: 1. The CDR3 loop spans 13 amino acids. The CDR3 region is CSAGRGNTGELFF. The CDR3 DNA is TGCAGTGCCGGGAGGGGGAACACCGGGGAGCTGTTTTTT.

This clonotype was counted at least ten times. The CDR3, as DNA: TGCGCCAGCAGCCAAGATGGAACAACTGGAAACACCATATATTTT. Encoded protein: CASSQDGTTGNTIYF. The gene calls are TRBV4-3 and TRBJ1-3, with unresolved D. CDR1 is LGHNA and CDR2 is YSLEER in the germline V gene. Trimming left V 0 bases short and J 2 bases short, with 8 bases between. CDR3 length equals 15 residues.

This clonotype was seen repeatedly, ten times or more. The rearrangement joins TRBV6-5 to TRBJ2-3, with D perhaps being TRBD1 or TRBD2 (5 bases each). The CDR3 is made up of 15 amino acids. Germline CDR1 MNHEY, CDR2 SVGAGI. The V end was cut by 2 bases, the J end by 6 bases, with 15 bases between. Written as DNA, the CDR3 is TGTGCCAGCAGTTACATGAGTGGGGCGGGTGATACGCAGTATTTT. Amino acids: CASSYMSGAGDTQYF.

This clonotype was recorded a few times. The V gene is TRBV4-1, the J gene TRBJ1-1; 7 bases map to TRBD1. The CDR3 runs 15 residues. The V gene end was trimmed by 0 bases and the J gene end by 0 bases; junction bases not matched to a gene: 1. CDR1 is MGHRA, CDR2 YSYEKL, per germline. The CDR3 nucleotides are TGCGCCAGCAGCCAAGAAGGGGGCCTGAACACTGAAGCTTTCTTT. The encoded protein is CASSQEGGLNTEAFF.

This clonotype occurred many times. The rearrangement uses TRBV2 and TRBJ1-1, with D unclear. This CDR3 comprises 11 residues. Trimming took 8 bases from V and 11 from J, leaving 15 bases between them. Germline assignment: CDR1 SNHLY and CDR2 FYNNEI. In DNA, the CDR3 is TGTGCCAGCGTCGACTGGACTGGGGCTTTCTTT. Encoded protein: CASVDWTGAFF.